This T cell receptor (beta chain) was documented in a study of blood T cell repertoires in COVID-19. Overall study: T cells, B-cell-depleted T cells, or PBMCs provided the cDNA or gDNA that served as material.

Profiling relied on immunoSEQ multiplex PCR, and the TCRdb table lists in-frame clones only, not all of them. The table shows about 220,000 clones, with roughly four fifths occurring only once. Clinical histories supplied by participants themselves formed the basis of cohort assignment. V was trimmed by 0 bases and J by 3 bases, leaving 16 bases between them. The CDR3 spans 16 residues. Germline V gene data show CDR1 as SGHRS and CDR2 as YFSETQ. The source is a woman aged 60-75 years who had recovered from COVID-19. Sequencing used PBMCs or T cells enriched from blood (not recorded which). The chain recombines TRBV5-1 with TRBJ2-7; possible D gene TRBD2, 5 bases. The CDR3: CASSLGLAVNLYEQYF. The CDR3 region has the DNA TGCGCCAGCAGCTTGGGGCTAGCTGTCAACCTCTACGAGCAGTACTTC.